Reported below is one T cell receptor (beta chain). The sample is drawn from a study of blood T cell repertoires in COVID-19. In the study overall: Samples of COVID-19 (acute and convalescent) were obtained from the United States, Italy and Spain.

Assignments of participants to cohorts depended upon their own reported clinical history. From germline, CDR1 is MNHNY and CDR2 SVGAGI (reference sequence). V lost 3 bases, J lost 4 bases, and 5 bases stayed unmatched. The CDR3 runs to 15 residues. This table comes from immunoSEQ multiplex PCR, and its TCRdb copy is limited to in-frame clones, with some not included. The sample holds more than 300,000 clones, about nine tenths seen once. Sequencing was done on a sample of PBMCs or T cells enriched from blood (not recorded which). This TCR was recovered from a young woman who had recovered from COVID-19. V gene TRBV6-6 combines with J gene TRBJ1-5; 8 nucleotides line up with TRBD1. The CDR3 here is CASSYLDRENQPQHF. The CDR3, as DNA: TGTGCCAGCAGTTATTTGGACAGGGAGAATCAGCCCCAGCATTTT.